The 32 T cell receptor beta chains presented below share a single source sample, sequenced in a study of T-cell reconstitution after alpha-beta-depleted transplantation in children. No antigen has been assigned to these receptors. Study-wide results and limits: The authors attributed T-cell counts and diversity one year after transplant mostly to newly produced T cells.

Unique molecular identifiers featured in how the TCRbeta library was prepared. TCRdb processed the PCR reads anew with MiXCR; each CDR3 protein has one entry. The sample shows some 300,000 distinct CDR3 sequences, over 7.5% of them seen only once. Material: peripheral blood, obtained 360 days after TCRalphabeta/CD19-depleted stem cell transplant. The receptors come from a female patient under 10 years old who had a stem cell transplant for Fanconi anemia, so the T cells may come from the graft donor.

CDR3 DNA: TGTGCCAGCAGCTTGGGACAGGACTACGAGCAGTACTTC. Its protein product is CASSLGQDYEQYF. This sequence joins TRBV5-6 and TRBJ2-7; a weak D match, TRBD1 (6 bases). Germline-derived CDR1 and CDR2 are SGHDT and YYEEEE. V gave up 0 bases and J gave up 3 bases, with 7 bases separating them. The CDR3 sequence is 13 residues long.

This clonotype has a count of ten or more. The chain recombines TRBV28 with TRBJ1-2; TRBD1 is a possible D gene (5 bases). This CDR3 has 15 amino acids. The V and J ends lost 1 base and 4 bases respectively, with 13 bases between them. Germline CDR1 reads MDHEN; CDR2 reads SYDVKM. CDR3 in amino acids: CASSLFKTDVYGYTF. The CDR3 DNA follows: TGTGCCAGCAGTTTATTCAAGACAGATGTCTATGGCTACACCTTC.

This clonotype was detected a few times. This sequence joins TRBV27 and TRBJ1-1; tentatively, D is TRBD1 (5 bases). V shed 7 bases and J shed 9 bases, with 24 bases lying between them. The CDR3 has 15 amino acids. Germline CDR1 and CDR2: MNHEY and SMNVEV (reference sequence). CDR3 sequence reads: CASNPQGTSVRKAFF. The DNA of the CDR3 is TGTGCCAGCAACCCTCAAGGGACGAGCGTGCGGAAAGCTTTCTTT.

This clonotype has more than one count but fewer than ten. DNA of the CDR3: TGTGCCAGCAGCCCCCTCCTGCCGGGGGTCGGTGGCACTGAAGCTTTCTTT. This codes for CASSPLLPGVGGTEAFF. The V and J genes are TRBV7-2 and TRBJ1-1, with a possible D match to TRBD1 (5 bases). The germline V and J ends were trimmed by 5 bases and 4 bases, with 23 bases remaining between them. Germline V gene lookup returns CDR1 SGHTA and CDR2 FQGNSA. The CDR3 extends over 17 amino acids. The variable domain in full, completed from reference TRBV7-2 and TRBJ1-1, reads GAGVSQSPSNKVTEKGKDVELRCDPISGHTALYWYRQSLGQGLEFLIYFQGNSAPDKSGLPSDRFSAERTGGSVSTLTIQRTQQEDSAVYLCASSPLLPGVGGTEAFFGQGTRLTVV.

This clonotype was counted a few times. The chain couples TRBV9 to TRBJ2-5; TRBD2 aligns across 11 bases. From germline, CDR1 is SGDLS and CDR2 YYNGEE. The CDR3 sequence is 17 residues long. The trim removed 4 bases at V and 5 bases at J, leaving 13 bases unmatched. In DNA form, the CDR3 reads TGTGCCAGCAGCTTCCACCCTCCGACTAGCGGGGTGGAGACCCAGTACTTC. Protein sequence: CASSFHPPTSGVETQYF.

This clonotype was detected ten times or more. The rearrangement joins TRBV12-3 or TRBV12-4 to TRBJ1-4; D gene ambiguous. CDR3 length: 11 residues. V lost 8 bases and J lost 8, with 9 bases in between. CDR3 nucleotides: TGTGCCAGCGAGGGAGGGGAAAAACTGTTTTTT. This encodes CASEGGEKLFF.

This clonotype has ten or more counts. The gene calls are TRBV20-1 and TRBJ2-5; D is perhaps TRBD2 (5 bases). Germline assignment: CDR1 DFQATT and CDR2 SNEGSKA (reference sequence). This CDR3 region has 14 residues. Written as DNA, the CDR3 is TGCAACCCGGTCTCCCCGGCGGGTCGGGAGACCCAGTACTTC. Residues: CNPVSPAGRETQYF.

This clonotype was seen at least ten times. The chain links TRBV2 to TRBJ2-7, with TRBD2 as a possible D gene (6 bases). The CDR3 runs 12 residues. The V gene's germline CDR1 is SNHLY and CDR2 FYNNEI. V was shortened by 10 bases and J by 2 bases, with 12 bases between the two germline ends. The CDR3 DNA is TGTGCCACGAGGAGGGTCACCTACGAGCAGTACTTC. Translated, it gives CATRRVTYEQYF.

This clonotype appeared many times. CDR3 sequence: CAIRGPEETQYF. In nucleotides, the CDR3 is TGTGCCATCAGGGGGCCCGAAGAGACCCAGTACTTC. The rearrangement uses TRBV10-3 and TRBJ2-5; a possible D gene is TRBD1 (5 bases). Per germline, CDR1 ENHRY and CDR2 SYGVKD. Trimming stripped 6 bases from V and 3 bases from J, with 8 bases between. CDR3 length: 12 residues.

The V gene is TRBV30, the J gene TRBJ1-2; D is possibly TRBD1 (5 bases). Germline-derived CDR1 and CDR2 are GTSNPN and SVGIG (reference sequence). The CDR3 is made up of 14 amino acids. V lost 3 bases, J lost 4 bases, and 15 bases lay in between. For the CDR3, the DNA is TGTGCCTGGAGGGGTCTTAGGGGACTCTATGGCTACACCTTC. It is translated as CAWRGLRGLYGYTF.

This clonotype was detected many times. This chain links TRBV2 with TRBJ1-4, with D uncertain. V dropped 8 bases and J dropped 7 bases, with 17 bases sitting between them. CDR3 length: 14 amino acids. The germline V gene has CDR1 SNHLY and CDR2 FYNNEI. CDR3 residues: CASSSTWEGEKLFF. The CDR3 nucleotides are TGTGCCAGCTCTTCCACCTGGGAGGGTGAAAAACTGTTTTTT.

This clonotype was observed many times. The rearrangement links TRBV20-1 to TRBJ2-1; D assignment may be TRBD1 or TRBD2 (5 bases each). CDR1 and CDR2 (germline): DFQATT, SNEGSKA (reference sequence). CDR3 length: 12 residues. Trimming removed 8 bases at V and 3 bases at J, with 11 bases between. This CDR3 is CSSGTLYNEQFF. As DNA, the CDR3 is TGCAGTTCCGGGACGCTCTACAATGAGCAGTTCTTC.

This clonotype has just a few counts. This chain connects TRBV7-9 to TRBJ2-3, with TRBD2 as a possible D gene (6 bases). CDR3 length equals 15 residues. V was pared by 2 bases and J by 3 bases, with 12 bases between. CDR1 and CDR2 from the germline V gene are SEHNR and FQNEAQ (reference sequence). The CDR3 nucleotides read TGTGCCAGCAGCTTAATGGGGGAGGTAACAGATACGCAGTATTTT. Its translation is CASSLMGEVTDTQYF.

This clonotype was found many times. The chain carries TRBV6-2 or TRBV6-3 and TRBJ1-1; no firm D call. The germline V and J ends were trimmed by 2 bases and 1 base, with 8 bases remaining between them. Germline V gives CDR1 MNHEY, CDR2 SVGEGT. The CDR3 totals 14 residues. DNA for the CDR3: TGTGCCAGCAGTTACAGTCAGCCGAACACTGAAGCTTTCTTT. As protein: CASSYSQPNTEAFF.

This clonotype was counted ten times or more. CDR3 sequence (DNA): TGTGCCAGCAGCTTGACTAGCGATACGGCAGATACGCAGTATTTT. As protein: CASSLTSDTADTQYF. This rearrangement joins TRBV7-9 to TRBJ2-3; 8 bases align to TRBD2. The ends lost 3 bases at V and 4 bases at J; junction bases unmatched: 6. This CDR3 has 15 amino acids. Germline loops: CDR1 SEHNR, CDR2 FQNEAQ (reference sequence).

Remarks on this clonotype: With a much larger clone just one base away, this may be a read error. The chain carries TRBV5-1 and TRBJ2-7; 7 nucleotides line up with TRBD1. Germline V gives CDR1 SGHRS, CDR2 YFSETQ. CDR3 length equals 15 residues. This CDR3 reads CASSPPTTGIYEQCF. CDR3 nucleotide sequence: TGCGCCAGCAGCCCACCAACGACAGGGATCTACGAGCAGTGCTTC.

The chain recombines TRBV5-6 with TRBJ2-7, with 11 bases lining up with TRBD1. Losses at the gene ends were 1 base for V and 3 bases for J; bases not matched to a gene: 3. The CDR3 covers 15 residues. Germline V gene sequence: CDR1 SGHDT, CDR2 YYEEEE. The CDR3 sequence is CASSLWDRGVYEQYF. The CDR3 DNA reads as TGTGCCAGCAGCTTGTGGGACAGGGGGGTCTACGAGCAGTACTTC.

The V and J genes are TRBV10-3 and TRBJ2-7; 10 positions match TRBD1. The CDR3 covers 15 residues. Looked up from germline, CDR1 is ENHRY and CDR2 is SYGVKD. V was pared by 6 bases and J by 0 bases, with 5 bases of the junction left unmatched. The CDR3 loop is CAISGTGARSYEQYF. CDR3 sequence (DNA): TGTGCCATCAGCGGGACAGGGGCGCGCTCCTACGAGCAGTACTTC.

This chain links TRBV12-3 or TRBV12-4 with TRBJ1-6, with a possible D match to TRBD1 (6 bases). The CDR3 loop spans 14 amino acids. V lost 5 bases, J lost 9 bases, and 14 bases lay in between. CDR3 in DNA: TGTGCCAGCAGTCTCCAGATCAGGGGTTCACCCCTCCACTTT. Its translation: CASSLQIRGSPLHF.

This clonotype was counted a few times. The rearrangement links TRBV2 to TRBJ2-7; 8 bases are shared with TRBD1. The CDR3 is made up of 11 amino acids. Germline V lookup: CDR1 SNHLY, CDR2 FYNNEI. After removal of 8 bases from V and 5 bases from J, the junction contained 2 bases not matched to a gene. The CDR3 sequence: CASGQGNEQYV. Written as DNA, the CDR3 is TGTGCCAGCGGACAGGGAAACGAGCAGTACGTC.

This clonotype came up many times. The CDR3 nucleotides read TGTGCCAGCAGCACAGGCTCATACGGGTACTCTGGAAACACCATATATTTT. Translated, it gives CASSTGSYGYSGNTIYF. V gene TRBV7-9 combines with J gene TRBJ1-3; D might be TRBD1 (5 bases). Trimming stripped 5 bases from V and 0 bases from J, with 17 bases between. This CDR3 contains 17 residues. Germline CDR1 is SEHNR and CDR2 is FQNEAQ (reference sequence).

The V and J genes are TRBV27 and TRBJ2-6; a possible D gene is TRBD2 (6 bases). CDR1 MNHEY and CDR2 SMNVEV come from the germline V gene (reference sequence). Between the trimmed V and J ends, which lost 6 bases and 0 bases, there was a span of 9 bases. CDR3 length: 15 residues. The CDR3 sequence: CASRTGSSGANVLTF. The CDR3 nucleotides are TGTGCCAGCAGGACCGGGAGCTCTGGGGCCAACGTCCTGACTTTC.

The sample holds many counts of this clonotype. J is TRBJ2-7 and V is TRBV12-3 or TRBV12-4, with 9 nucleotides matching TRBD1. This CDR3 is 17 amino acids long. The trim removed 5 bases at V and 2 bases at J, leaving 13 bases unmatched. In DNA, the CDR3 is TGTGCCAGCAGTCCGAACCCCGGGACAGGGAGCCCCTACGAGCAGTACTTC. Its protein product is CASSPNPGTGSPYEQYF.

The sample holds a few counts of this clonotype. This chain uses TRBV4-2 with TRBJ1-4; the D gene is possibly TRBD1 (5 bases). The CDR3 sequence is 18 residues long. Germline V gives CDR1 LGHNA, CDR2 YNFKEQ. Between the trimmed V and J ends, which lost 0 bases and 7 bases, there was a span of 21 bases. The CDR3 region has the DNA TGTGCCAGCAGCCAAGACCAGGCCAGGGCAGGTAGGGGTGAAAAACTGTTTTTT. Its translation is CASSQDQARAGRGEKLFF.

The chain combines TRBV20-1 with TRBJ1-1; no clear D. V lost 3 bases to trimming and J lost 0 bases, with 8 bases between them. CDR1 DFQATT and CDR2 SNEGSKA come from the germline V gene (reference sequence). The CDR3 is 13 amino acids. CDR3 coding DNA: TGCAGTGCTAGGAATCCCATGAACACTGAAGCTTTCTTT. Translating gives CSARNPMNTEAFF.

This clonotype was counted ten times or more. As DNA, the CDR3 is TGTGCCAGCAGTTACTCACAAACTAGCGGGGGCACAGATACGCAGTATTTT. Translation: CASSYSQTSGGTDTQYF. This chain joins TRBV6-5 and TRBJ2-3, with 10 bases identical to TRBD2. Germline-derived CDR1 and CDR2 are MNHEY and SVGAGI. The CDR3 has 17 amino acids. J lost 1 base, V lost 0 bases, and 4 bases had no gene match.

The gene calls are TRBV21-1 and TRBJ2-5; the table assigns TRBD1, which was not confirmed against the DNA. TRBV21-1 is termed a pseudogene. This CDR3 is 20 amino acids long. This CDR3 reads CASSEGVRRQGVKLSETQYF. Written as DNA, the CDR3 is TGTGCCAGCAGCGAAGGTGTAAGGAGACAGGGGGTGAAACTTTCGGAGACCCAGTACTTC.

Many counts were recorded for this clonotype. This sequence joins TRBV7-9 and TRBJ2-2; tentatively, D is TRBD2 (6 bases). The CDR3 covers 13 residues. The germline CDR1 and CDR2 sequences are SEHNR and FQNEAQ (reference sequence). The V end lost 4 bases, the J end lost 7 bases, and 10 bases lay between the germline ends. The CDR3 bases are TGTGCCAGCAGCTGGAGGGGAATCGGGGAGCTGTTTTTT. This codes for CASSWRGIGELFF.

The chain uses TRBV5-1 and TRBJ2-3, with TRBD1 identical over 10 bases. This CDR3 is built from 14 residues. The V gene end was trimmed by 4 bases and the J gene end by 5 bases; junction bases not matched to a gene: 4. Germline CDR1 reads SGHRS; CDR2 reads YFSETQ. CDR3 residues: CASSIGQGGDTQYF. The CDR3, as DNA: TGCGCCAGCAGCATAGGACAGGGGGGAGATACGCAGTATTTT.

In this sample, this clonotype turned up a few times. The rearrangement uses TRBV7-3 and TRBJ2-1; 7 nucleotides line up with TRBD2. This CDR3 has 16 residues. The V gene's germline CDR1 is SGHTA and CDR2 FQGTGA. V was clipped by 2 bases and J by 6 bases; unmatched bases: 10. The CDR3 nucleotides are TGTGCCAGCAGCTTAGGGCGGCTAGCGGCTCTCAATGAGCAGTTCTTC. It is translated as CASSLGRLAALNEQFF. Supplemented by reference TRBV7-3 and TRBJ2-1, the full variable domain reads GAGVSQTPSNKVTEKGKYVELRCDPISGHTALYWYRQSLGQGPEFLIYFQGTGAADDSGLPNDRFFAVRPEGSVSTLKIQRTERGDSAVYLCASSLGRLAALNEQFFGPGTRLTVL.

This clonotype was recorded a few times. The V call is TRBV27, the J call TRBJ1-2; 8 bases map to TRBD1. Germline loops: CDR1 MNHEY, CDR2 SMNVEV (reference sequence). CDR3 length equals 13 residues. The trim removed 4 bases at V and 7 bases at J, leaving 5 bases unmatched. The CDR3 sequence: CASSWTGNLGYTF. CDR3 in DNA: TGTGCCAGCAGTTGGACAGGGAATCTTGGCTACACCTTC.

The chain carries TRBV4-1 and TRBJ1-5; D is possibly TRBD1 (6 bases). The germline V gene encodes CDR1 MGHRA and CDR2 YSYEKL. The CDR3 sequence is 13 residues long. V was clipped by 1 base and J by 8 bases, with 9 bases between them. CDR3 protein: CASSQVTGKPQHF. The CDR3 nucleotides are TGCGCCAGCAGCCAAGTTACAGGGAAGCCCCAGCATTTT.